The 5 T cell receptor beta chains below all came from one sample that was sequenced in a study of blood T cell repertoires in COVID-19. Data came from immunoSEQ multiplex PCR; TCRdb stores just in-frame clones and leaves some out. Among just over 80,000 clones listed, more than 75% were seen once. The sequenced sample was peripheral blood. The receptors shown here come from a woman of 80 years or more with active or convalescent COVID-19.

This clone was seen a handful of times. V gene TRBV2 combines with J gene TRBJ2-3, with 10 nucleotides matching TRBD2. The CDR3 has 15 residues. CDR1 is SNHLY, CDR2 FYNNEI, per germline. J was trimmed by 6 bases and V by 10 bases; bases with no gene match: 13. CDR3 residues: CATTAASGGFDTQYF. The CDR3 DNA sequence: TGTGCCACCACAGCGGCTAGCGGGGGCTTTGATACGCAGTATTTT.

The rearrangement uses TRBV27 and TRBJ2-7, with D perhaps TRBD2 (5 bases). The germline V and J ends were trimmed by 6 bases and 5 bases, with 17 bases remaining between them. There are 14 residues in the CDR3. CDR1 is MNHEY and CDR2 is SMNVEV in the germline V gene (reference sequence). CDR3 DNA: TGTGCCAGCAGCTTTTTTCCGGGGTCGGACGAGCAGTACTTC. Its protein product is CASSFFPGSDEQYF.

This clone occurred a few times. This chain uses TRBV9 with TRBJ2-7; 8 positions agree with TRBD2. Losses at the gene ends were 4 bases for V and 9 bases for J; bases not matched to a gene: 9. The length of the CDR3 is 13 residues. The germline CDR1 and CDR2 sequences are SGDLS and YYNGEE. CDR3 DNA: TGTGCCAGCAGCCCCGGGACTAGTGGAGTGCAGTACTTC. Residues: CASSPGTSGVQYF.

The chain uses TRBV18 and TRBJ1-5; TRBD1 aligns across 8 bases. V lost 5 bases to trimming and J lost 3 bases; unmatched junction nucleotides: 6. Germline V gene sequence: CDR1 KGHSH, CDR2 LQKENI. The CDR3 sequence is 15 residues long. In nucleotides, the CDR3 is TGTGCCAGCTCAACCCGGGACAGGTTCAATCAGCCCCAGCATTTT. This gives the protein CASSTRDRFNQPQHF.

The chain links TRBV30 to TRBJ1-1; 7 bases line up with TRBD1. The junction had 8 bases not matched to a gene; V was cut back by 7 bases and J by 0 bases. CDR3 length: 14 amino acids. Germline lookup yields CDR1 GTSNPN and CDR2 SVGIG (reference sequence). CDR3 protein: CALQGSYMNTEAFF. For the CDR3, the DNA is TGTGCCTTACAGGGGTCCTACATGAACACTGAAGCTTTCTTT.